The 18 T cell receptor beta chains below come from one sample, sequenced in a study of shared clonotypes between healthy human individuals. The repertoire was sequenced with immunoSEQ multiplex PCR; TCRdb's copy has only in-frame clones and lacks some. This sample yields hundreds of thousands of clones, of which 74% are seen a single time; approximately 1.8% belongs to the top ten. The sequenced material came from memory CD4+ T cells sorted from blood. Subset meaning: CD45RA-negative fraction. All receptors come from a woman aged 30 to 39 in good health.

The V call is TRBV30, the J call TRBJ2-5, with D hard to call. This CDR3 is 13 amino acids long. Trimming shortened V by 3 bases and J by 1 base, and 9 bases separated the two germline ends. Germline V gene lookup returns CDR1 GTSNPN and CDR2 SVGIG (reference sequence). The CDR3 spells CAWRFTGQETQYF. CDR3 nucleotide sequence: TGTGCCTGGAGATTCACGGGCCAAGAGACCCAGTACTTC.

This clone was picked up many times. The chain uses TRBV28 and TRBJ2-5; 11 nucleotides line up with TRBD1. The germline V gene encodes CDR1 MDHEN and CDR2 SYDVKM. The V and J ends lost 6 bases and 6 bases, in that order; junction bases with no gene match: 6. The CDR3 loop spans 14 amino acids. DNA for the CDR3: TGTGCCAGCAGGGACGGGACAGGGGGAAAGACCCAGTACTTC. This encodes CASRDGTGGKTQYF.

This clone was counted between two and nine times. This rearrangement joins TRBV4-1 to TRBJ1-2, with 7 bases matching TRBD1. CDR1 is MGHRA, CDR2 YSYEKL, per germline. The V and J ends lost 3 bases and 3 bases, in that order; junction bases with no gene match: 13. CDR3 length: 17 residues. In nucleotides, the CDR3 is TGCGCCAGCAGCCAGGGGCGTTTAGGACAGGCCCACTATGGCTACACCTTC. Its translation: CASSQGRLGQAHYGYTF.

This clone has just a few counts. The chain is built from TRBV5-1 and TRBJ2-5; D is possibly TRBD2 (5 bases). Germline V CDR1 and CDR2: SGHRS, YFSETQ. CDR3 length: 15 amino acids. The V end was cut by 0 bases, the J end by 5 bases, with 14 bases between. The CDR3 loop is CASSLAGITAETQYF. Written as DNA, the CDR3 is TGCGCCAGCAGCTTGGCGGGGATTACGGCGGAGACCCAGTACTTC.

The chain recombines TRBV28 with TRBJ2-3, with TRBD1 matching 9 bases. The junction had 10 bases not matched to a gene; V was cut back by 3 bases and J by 6 bases. The CDR3 consists of 16 residues. Germline assignment: CDR1 MDHEN and CDR2 SYDVKM. The CDR3 nucleotides read TGTGCCAGCAGTTTCCACGGGACAGGGTCAGGGGATACGCAGTATTTT. Its protein product is CASSFHGTGSGDTQYF. The variable domain in full, with the rest retrieved from reference TRBV28 and TRBJ2-3, is DVKVTQSSRYLVKRTGEKVFLECVQDMDHENMFWYRQDPGLGLRLIYFSYDVKMKEKGDIPEGYSVSREKKERFSLILESASTNQTSMYLCASSFHGTGSGDTQYFGPGTRLTVL.

Note on this clone: The conserved phenylalanine or tryptophan normally closing the CDR3 is absent here, so this likely arose from a read error. The DNA is omitted, as the CDR3 cannot be located on it reliably, and the CDR3 follows TCRdb's listing. This sequence joins TRBV5-1 and TRBJ2-7. The CDR3 spans 11 residues, counting both ends. CDR1 is SGHRS and CDR2 is YFSETQ in the germline V gene. CDR3 sequence reads: CASSLAKEIIG.

V usage is TRBV23-1 and J usage is TRBJ1-1, with 7 positions matching TRBD1. TRBV23-1 is reported as an ORF; its role is uncertain. CDR3 length equals 14 residues. V lost 4 bases, J lost 3 bases, and 5 bases stayed unmatched. In DNA form, the CDR3 reads TGCGCCAGCAGTCTGACAGGGATGGACACTGAAGCTTTCTTT. Protein product: CASSLTGMDTEAFF.

The CDR3 region is CASSIWRDRDTGELFF. Here the CDR3 DNA reads TGTGCCAGTAGTATTTGGAGGGACAGAGACACCGGGGAGCTGTTTTTT. V gene TRBV19 combines with J gene TRBJ2-2, with D maybe TRBD1 (7 bases). The CDR3 has 16 residues. V lost 3 bases and J 3 bases, leaving 14 bases between the germline ends. CDR1 and CDR2 (germline): LNHDA, SQIVND (reference sequence).

V gene TRBV5-5 combines with J gene TRBJ1-1; D unresolved. Looked up from germline, CDR1 is SGHKS and CDR2 is YYEKEE (reference sequence). The CDR3 covers 12 residues. The V and J ends lost 2 bases and 3 bases respectively, with 5 bases between them. CDR3 amino acids: CASSFQDTEAFF. DNA for the CDR3: TGTGCCAGCAGCTTTCAGGACACTGAAGCTTTCTTT.

The chain couples TRBV5-4 to TRBJ2-6; D not resolved. Germline-derived CDR1 and CDR2 are SGHNT and YYREEE (reference sequence). The CDR3 totals 15 residues. Trimming shortened V by 0 bases and J by 0 bases, and 4 bases separated the two germline ends. In DNA, the CDR3 is TGTGCCAGCAGCTTGGTCCTCTCTGGGGCCAACGTCCTGACTTTC. It translates to CASSLVLSGANVLTF.

In its sample, this clone was seen a few times. The rearrangement uses TRBV28 and TRBJ1-2; TRBD1 agrees at 12 bases. In germline, CDR1 is MDHEN, CDR2 SYDVKM. J was trimmed by 7 bases and V by 4 bases; bases with no gene match: 13. The CDR3 has 17 residues. CDR3 region: CASSSSGTGGGFGGYTF. CDR3 bases: TGTGCCAGCAGTTCCTCCGGGACAGGGGGCGGGTTCGGTGGCTACACCTTC.

The V call is TRBV18, the J call TRBJ2-3, with a tentative D call TRBD1 (7 bases). Germline V gene lookup returns CDR1 KGHSH and CDR2 LQKENI. V was pared by 1 base and J by 3 bases, with 17 bases between. The CDR3 has 17 amino acids. CDR3 sequence (DNA): TGTGCCAGCTCACCACTGGCGCTGACAGGGACTACAGATACGCAGTATTTT. Protein product: CASSPLALTGTTDTQYF.

The chain carries TRBV14 and TRBJ1-2; 8 nucleotides match TRBD1. The germline CDR1 and CDR2 sequences are SGHDN and FVKESK. CDR3 size: 15 residues. Trimming at V came to 4 bases and at J to 5 bases, leaving 9 bases not matched to a gene. The CDR3 loop is CASSPRDRGEYGYTF. The CDR3 bases are TGTGCCAGCAGCCCCAGAGACAGGGGCGAGTATGGCTACACCTTC.

V is TRBV7-9 and J is TRBJ2-5, with D unclear. V was cut by 5 bases and J by 1 base, with 20 bases left in between. CDR3 size: 17 residues. Germline V lookup: CDR1 SEHNR, CDR2 FQNEAQ (reference sequence). The CDR3 DNA sequence: TGTGCCAGCAGCCACAGACGAAGGGTCCTGCTCCAAGAGACCCAGTACTTC. Translated: CASSHRRRVLLQETQYF.

This clone was recorded only once. The rearrangement links TRBV28 to TRBJ1-4; a weak D match, TRBD1 (6 bases). The ends were cut back, 4 bases at V and 4 bases at J, with 16 bases in the middle. The CDR3 covers 16 residues. The germline gives CDR1 MDHEN, CDR2 SYDVKM. The CDR3 DNA reads TGTGCCAGCAGTTCCCAGACAGGAGAGAGTAATGAAAAACTGTTTTTT. Protein sequence: CASSSQTGESNEKLFF. The whole variable domain, remainder taken from reference TRBV28 and TRBJ1-4, is DVKVTQSSRYLVKRTGEKVFLECVQDMDHENMFWYRQDPGLGLRLIYFSYDVKMKEKGDIPEGYSVSREKKERFSLILESASTNQTSMYLCASSSQTGESNEKLFFGSGTQLSVL.

V and J are TRBV7-2 and TRBJ2-7; D remains ambiguous. The CDR3 has 15 residues. Germline lookup yields CDR1 SGHTA and CDR2 FQGNSA. V was cut by 1 base and J by 0 bases, with 10 bases left in between. The CDR3 region has the DNA TGTGCCAGCAGCTTAGTTTTGGGAAGCTCCTACGAGCAGTACTTC. Translated, it gives CASSLVLGSSYEQYF.

V usage is TRBV5-1 and J usage is TRBJ2-7, with D possibly TRBD2 on 6 matching bases. Germline values: CDR1 SGHRS, CDR2 YFSETQ. Trimming took 4 bases from V and 0 from J, leaving 11 bases between them. The length of the CDR3 is 14 residues. CDR3 nucleotide sequence: TGCGCCAGCAGCATGGGGGAGGCCTCCTACGAGCAGTACTTC. Protein: CASSMGEASYEQYF.

The chain is built from TRBV21-1 and TRBJ1-5; the DNA was not used to check the table's D call, TRBD1. TRBV21-1 is given as a pseudogene. The CDR3 totals 17 residues. The CDR3 sequence: CASDRGPKIVPNQPQHF. CDR3 coding DNA: TGTGCCAGCGATAGGGGCCCTAAGATTGTCCCAAATCAGCCCCAGCATTTT.